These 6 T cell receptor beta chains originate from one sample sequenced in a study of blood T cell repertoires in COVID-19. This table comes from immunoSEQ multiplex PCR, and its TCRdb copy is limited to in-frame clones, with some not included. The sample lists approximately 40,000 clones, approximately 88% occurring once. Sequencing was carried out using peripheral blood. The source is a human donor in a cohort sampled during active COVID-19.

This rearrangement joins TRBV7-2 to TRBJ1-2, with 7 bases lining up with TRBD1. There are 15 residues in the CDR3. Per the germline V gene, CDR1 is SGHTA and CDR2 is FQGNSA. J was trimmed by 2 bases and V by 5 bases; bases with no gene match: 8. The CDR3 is CASSLGQVGNYGYTF. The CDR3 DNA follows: TGTGCCAGCAGCCTCGGACAGGTGGGAAACTATGGCTACACCTTC.

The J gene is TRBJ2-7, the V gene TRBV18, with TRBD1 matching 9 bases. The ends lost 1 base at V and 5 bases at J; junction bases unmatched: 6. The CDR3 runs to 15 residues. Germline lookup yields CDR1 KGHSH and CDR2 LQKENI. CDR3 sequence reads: CASSPQTGGGHEQYF. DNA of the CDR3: TGTGCCAGCTCACCACAAACAGGGGGCGGGCACGAGCAGTACTTC.

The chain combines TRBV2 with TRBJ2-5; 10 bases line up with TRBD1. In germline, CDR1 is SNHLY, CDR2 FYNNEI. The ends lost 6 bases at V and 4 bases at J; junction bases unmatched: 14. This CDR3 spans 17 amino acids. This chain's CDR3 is CASSARMTGGGRETQYF. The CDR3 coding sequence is TGTGCCAGCAGCGCTAGAATGACAGGGGGCGGACGAGAGACCCAGTACTTC.

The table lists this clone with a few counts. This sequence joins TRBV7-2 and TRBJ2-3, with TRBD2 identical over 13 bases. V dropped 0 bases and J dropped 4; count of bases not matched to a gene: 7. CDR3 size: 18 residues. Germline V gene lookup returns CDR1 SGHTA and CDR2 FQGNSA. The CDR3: CASSLALLAGGGADTQYF. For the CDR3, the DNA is TGTGCCAGCAGCTTAGCCCTACTAGCGGGGGGGGGCGCAGATACGCAGTATTTT. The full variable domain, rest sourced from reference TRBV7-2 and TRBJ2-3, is GAGVSQSPSNKVTEKGKDVELRCDPISGHTALYWYRQSLGQGLEFLIYFQGNSAPDKSGLPSDRFSAERTGGSVSTLTIQRTQQEDSAVYLCASSLALLAGGGADTQYFGPGTRLTVL.

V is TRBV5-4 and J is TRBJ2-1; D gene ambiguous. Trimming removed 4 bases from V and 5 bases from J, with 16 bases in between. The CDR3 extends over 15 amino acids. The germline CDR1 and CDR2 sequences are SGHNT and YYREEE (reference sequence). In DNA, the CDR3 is TGTGCCAGCAGCCCCGGTGGTTTTGCCCACAATGAGCAGTTCTTC. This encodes CASSPGGFAHNEQFF.

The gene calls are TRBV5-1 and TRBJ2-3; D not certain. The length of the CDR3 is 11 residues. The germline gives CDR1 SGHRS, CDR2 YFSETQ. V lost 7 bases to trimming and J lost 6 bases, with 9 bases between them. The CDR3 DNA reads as TGCGCCAGCGCCTATTTGGATACGCAGTATTTT. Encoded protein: CASAYLDTQYF.